This T cell receptor beta chain was sequenced during a study of cytomegalovirus exposure and HLA in healthy donors. TCRdb's table, derived via immunoSEQ multiplex PCR, lists solely in-frame clones and lacks some. The top ten hold under 0.9% of the sample, which has around 350,000 clones, about nine tenths seen once. The CDR3 spans 14 residues. The germline CDR1 and CDR2 sequences are SNHLY and FYNNEI. The V and J ends lost 8 bases and 1 base respectively, with 14 bases between them. The clonotype was recovered from a woman under 30 in good health and CMV-seronegative. The sequenced sample consisted of PBMCs. This sequence joins TRBV2 and TRBJ1-1; D is uncertain. The CDR3, as DNA: TGTGCCAGCTTTACCTCACAGCAGAACACTGAAGCTTTCTTT. Translating it yields CASFTSQQNTEAFF.